The TCR beta chain under discussion was sequenced for a study of beta chain features in type 1 diabetes. In the study overall: Healthy donors, compared against patients, showed similar age, gender and cell yields.

As for this clone: Its specificity is not known.

Reverse transcription of all isolated RNA meant that expressed TCRB transcripts were sequenced. Measured with immunoSEQ multiplex PCR; TCRdb has only the in-frame clones, and not every one. The sample carries more than 250,000 clones, roughly 22% recorded once. With 4 bases removed from V and 3 bases from J, the gap between germline ends came to 15 bases. Germline lookup yields CDR1 MNHEY and CDR2 SVGAGI. The CDR3 is 15 residues long. Broader study findings: Researchers report that Type 1 diabetes patients had moderately but significantly shorter TCRB CDR3s across all four CD4+ subsets. Relative to healthy donors, patients appeared to have naive, central memory and Treg TCRB repertoires that were more similar.

The sample taken for sequencing was naive CD4+ T cells from blood. V is TRBV6-5 and J is TRBJ1-1; D call uncertain. The TCR was taken from a woman aged 35 to 49 with type 1 diabetes. The CDR3 region has the DNA TGTGCCAGCAGTTCCGGGAAAGCAGCGGACACTGAAGCTTTCTTT. This gives the protein CASSSGKAADTEAFF.